A selection of T cell receptor beta chains follows, all from one sample in a study of regulatory T cells in long-lasting Graves disease. One entry per CDR3 protein results from TCRdb running MiXCR on the multiplex PCR reads. Of about 340,000 distinct CDR3 sequences listed, around 20% were seen once; the top ten hold roughly 29%. Specimen: peripheral blood mononuclear cells (PBMCs), collected when the disease was refractory, from a patient treated with antithyroid drugs. Every receptor here comes from a female donor with Graves disease. CDR3s include the opening cysteine and the closing phenylalanine or tryptophan. A D gene is named only where the DNA matches it firmly. Part of the rows lack a size; the others show once, few, many or a class for expanded clones.

abundance: -; d_gene: TRBD2; v_gene: TRBV3-1; j_gene: TRBJ2-7; CDR3nt: TGTGCCAGCAGCCCCTCCTTGGGGCTAGCGGGCATCAGCTCCTACGAGCAGTACTTC; CDR3aa: CASSPSLGLAGISSYEQYF
abundance: few; d_gene: -; v_gene: TRBV5-1; j_gene: TRBJ2-5; CDR3nt: TGCGCCAGCAGCTTGGGACTAGCCGGGGGGCCAGAAGAGACCCAGTACTTC; CDR3aa: CASSLGLAGGPEETQYF
abundance: many; d_gene: -; v_gene: TRBV30; j_gene: TRBJ1-2; CDR3nt: TGTGCCTGGAGTGTACCGGGAGGCTACACCTTC; CDR3aa: CAWSVPGGYTF
abundance: -; d_gene: TRBD2; v_gene: TRBV15; j_gene: TRBJ2-4; CDR3nt: TGTGCCACCACGGGGGGAGGGGACTACCCGGTTAAGTACTTC; CDR3aa: CATTGGGDYPVKYF
abundance: -; d_gene: -; v_gene: TRBV11-3; j_gene: TRBJ2-3; CDR3nt: TGTGCCAGCAGCTTAGATGGGGTTGGGGGGCTGGCAGATACGCAGTATTTT; CDR3aa: CASSLDGVGGLADTQYF
abundance: few; d_gene: -; v_gene: TRBV7-9; j_gene: TRBJ2-3; CDR3nt: TGTGCCAGCAGCTTAGCGGGGCCAGATACGCAGTATTTT; CDR3aa: CASSLAGPDTQYF
abundance: -; d_gene: -; v_gene: TRBV4-2; j_gene: TRBJ1-1; CDR3nt: TGTGCCAGCAGCCCCCCTAACCAGGGTGCGGGTGCTTTCTTT; CDR3aa: CASSPPNQGAGAFF
abundance: -; d_gene: TRBD1; v_gene: TRBV7-2; j_gene: TRBJ2-2; CDR3nt: TGTGCCAGCAGAGAAGCCGGGACAGGGACGAACACCGGGGAGCTGTTTTTT; CDR3aa: CASREAGTGTNTGELFF
abundance: many; d_gene: TRBD1; v_gene: TRBV10-3; j_gene: TRBJ1-6; CDR3nt: TGTGCCATCAGTGACTCGACCGGGACAGGGAATTCACCCCTCCACTTT; CDR3aa: CAISDSTGTGNSPLHF
abundance: many; d_gene: TRBD2; v_gene: TRBV9; j_gene: TRBJ2-5; CDR3nt: TGTGCCAGCAGCGTGGGCGGGGGGTCCCAAGAGACCCAGTACTTC; CDR3aa: CASSVGGGSQETQYF
abundance: many; d_gene: -; v_gene: TRBV11-2; j_gene: TRBJ2-7; CDR3nt: TGTGCCAGCAGCTTAGATGAGAGGGGCGGGCTGAGCGAGCAGTACTTC; CDR3aa: CASSLDERGGLSEQYF
abundance: many; d_gene: TRBD1; v_gene: TRBV6-5; j_gene: TRBJ1-5; CDR3nt: TGTGCCAGCAGTTACACCGGGACAGGGATGCCCCAGCATTTT; CDR3aa: CASSYTGTGMPQHF
abundance: -; d_gene: TRBD2; v_gene: TRBV24-1; j_gene: TRBJ2-1; CDR3nt: TGTGCCACCAGTGCCTTGACTAGCGGGAGGAGAGGGGCGAATGAGCAGTTCTTC; CDR3aa: CATSALTSGRRGANEQFF
abundance: -; d_gene: TRBD1; v_gene: TRBV5-4; j_gene: TRBJ1-1; CDR3nt: TGTGCCAGCAGCTTGTTCCGCCTTACAGGGGTAGGGCTGCGCACTGAAGCTTTCTTT; CDR3aa: CASSLFRLTGVGLRTEAFF
abundance: many; d_gene: TRBD2; v_gene: TRBV6-1; j_gene: TRBJ2-7; CDR3nt: TGTGCCAGCAGGGCCGGGACTAGCGGGGGTTACGAGCAGTACTTC; CDR3aa: CASRAGTSGGYEQYF
abundance: few; d_gene: -; v_gene: TRBV19; j_gene: TRBJ2-4; CDR3nt: TGTGCCAGTTACGGGGTTGGATCGAACCCCAACATTCAGTACTTC; CDR3aa: CASYGVGSNPNIQYF
abundance: many; d_gene: -; v_gene: TRBV12-3/TRBV12-4; j_gene: TRBJ1-5; CDR3nt: TGTGCCAGCAGTTCCCTACAGGGAATCAATCAGCCCCAGCATTTT; CDR3aa: CASSSLQGINQPQHF
abundance: many; d_gene: TRBD1; v_gene: TRBV7-8; j_gene: TRBJ2-5; CDR3nt: TGTGCCAGCATCGGACAGGGGGACCAAGAGACCCAGTACTTC; CDR3aa: CASIGQGDQETQYF
abundance: -; d_gene: -; v_gene: TRBV10-2; j_gene: TRBJ1-6; CDR3nt: TGCGCCAGCAGTGAGTTAATGGGCCCCCTAAATTCACCCCTCCACTTT; CDR3aa: CASSELMGPLNSPLHF
abundance: few; d_gene: -; v_gene: TRBV6-5; j_gene: TRBJ2-2; CDR3nt: TGTGCCAGCAGTTACTCGTGGAACACCGGGGAGCTGTTTTTT; CDR3aa: CASSYSWNTGELFF
abundance: few; d_gene: -; v_gene: TRBV5-4; j_gene: TRBJ1-1; CDR3nt: TGTGCCAGCAGATCGCGGGACACTGAAGCTTTCTTT; CDR3aa: CASRSRDTEAFF
abundance: -; d_gene: -; v_gene: TRBV18; j_gene: TRBJ2-3; CDR3nt: TGTGCCAGCTCACCGGGGCTAGCGAGAAGAGATACGCAGTATTTT; CDR3aa: CASSPGLARRDTQYF
abundance: few; d_gene: TRBD1; v_gene: TRBV30; j_gene: TRBJ2-7; CDR3nt: TGTGCCTGGAGTCCTGGGACAGGGGGCTCCAGAGGCTACGAGCAGTACTTC; CDR3aa: CAWSPGTGGSRGYEQYF
abundance: few; d_gene: -; v_gene: TRBV7-9; j_gene: TRBJ2-5; CDR3nt: TGTGCCGGTAAGACAGGACGTGGGTACCAAGAGACCCAGTACTTC; CDR3aa: CAGKTGRGYQETQYF
abundance: -; d_gene: -; v_gene: TRBV28; j_gene: TRBJ2-3; CDR3nt: TGTGCCAGCAGTTTTAAGGATACGCAGTATTTT; CDR3aa: CASSFKDTQYF
abundance: -; d_gene: -; v_gene: TRBV30; j_gene: TRBJ1-5; CDR3nt: TGTGCCTGGAGCAAAGGACAGACTAATCAGCCCCAGCATTTT; CDR3aa: CAWSKGQTNQPQHF
abundance: many; d_gene: -; v_gene: TRBV6-1; j_gene: TRBJ1-1; CDR3nt: TGTGCCAGCATAACAGGCGCGAGTGAAGCTTTCTTT; CDR3aa: CASITGASEAFF
abundance: many; d_gene: -; v_gene: TRBV6-1; j_gene: TRBJ1-2; CDR3nt: TGTGCCAGCACTGGTCCCAGGGGTTATGGCTACACCTTC; CDR3aa: CASTGPRGYGYTF
abundance: many; d_gene: -; v_gene: TRBV6-2/TRBV6-3; j_gene: TRBJ2-7; CDR3nt: TGTGCCAGCAGTTACGGGGGGACTGCCGAGCAGTACTTC; CDR3aa: CASSYGGTAEQYF
abundance: many; d_gene: -; v_gene: TRBV6-2/TRBV6-3; j_gene: TRBJ1-2; CDR3nt: TGTGCCAGCAGTTACTCGATGGGTGGGGGCTACACCTTC; CDR3aa: CASSYSMGGGYTF
abundance: many; d_gene: -; v_gene: TRBV6-2/TRBV6-3; j_gene: TRBJ1-1; CDR3nt: TGTGCCAGCAGTTACCCCCACGGACGACCCCGGAACACTGAAGCTTTCTTT; CDR3aa: CASSYPHGRPRNTEAFF
abundance: many; d_gene: -; v_gene: TRBV20-1; j_gene: TRBJ1-1; CDR3nt: TGCAGTGCTGGGACCCTCGGCATGGGCACTGAAGCTTTCTTT; CDR3aa: CSAGTLGMGTEAFF
abundance: few; d_gene: -; v_gene: TRBV7-2; j_gene: TRBJ1-5; CDR3nt: TGTGCCAGCAGCTCTCACCAGGGTGCTCAGCCCCAGCATTTT; CDR3aa: CASSSHQGAQPQHF
abundance: many; d_gene: -; v_gene: TRBV28; j_gene: TRBJ2-2; CDR3nt: TGTGCCAGCAGCGGACACACCGGGGAGCTGTTTTTT; CDR3aa: CASSGHTGELFF
abundance: many; d_gene: TRBD2; v_gene: TRBV2; j_gene: TRBJ2-7; CDR3nt: TGTGCCAGCAGCGGACTAGCGGGTACCTTCGAGCAGTACTTC; CDR3aa: CASSGLAGTFEQYF
abundance: once; d_gene: -; v_gene: TRBV25-1; j_gene: TRBJ2-5; CDR3nt: TGTGCCAGCAGTGAAGACGCTTTCCAAGAGACCCAGTACTTC; CDR3aa: CASSEDAFQETQYF
abundance: -; d_gene: -; v_gene: TRBV6-1; j_gene: TRBJ1-3; CDR3nt: TGTGCCAGCAGTGAAGGACCCGACAGGTTTGACTCTGGAAACACCATATATTTT; CDR3aa: CASSEGPDRFDSGNTIYF
abundance: -; d_gene: -; v_gene: TRBV7-9; j_gene: TRBJ2-2; CDR3nt: TGTGCCAGCAGCTTTGGGGGAGAGCATCGGGGGAACACCGGGGAGCTGTTTTTT; CDR3aa: CASSFGGEHRGNTGELFF
abundance: many; d_gene: -; v_gene: TRBV15; j_gene: TRBJ1-2; CDR3nt: TGTGCCACCAGCAGAGATGACTATGGCTACACCTTC; CDR3aa: CATSRDDYGYTF
abundance: few; d_gene: -; v_gene: TRBV7-2; j_gene: TRBJ1-5; CDR3nt: TGTGCCAGCAGCTTAATGGAGGGCCAGCCCCAGCATTTT; CDR3aa: CASSLMEGQPQHF
abundance: -; d_gene: -; v_gene: TRBV19; j_gene: TRBJ1-5; CDR3nt: TGTGCCAGACCCCAGGAGCGGGCCGTAACGCGTCAGCCCCAGCATTTT; CDR3aa: CARPQERAVTRQPQHF
abundance: few; d_gene: -; v_gene: TRBV5-1; j_gene: TRBJ2-7; CDR3nt: TGCGCCAGCAGCTTGGGGGAGCTAACCTACGAGCAGTACTTC; CDR3aa: CASSLGELTYEQYF
abundance: few; d_gene: -; v_gene: TRBV9; j_gene: TRBJ1-5; CDR3nt: TGTGCCAGCAGCACTCGAGGTATTATACAGCCCCAGCATTTT; CDR3aa: CASSTRGIIQPQHF
abundance: many; d_gene: -; v_gene: TRBV7-8; j_gene: TRBJ1-1; CDR3nt: TGTGCCAGCAGACCAATTTTGAACACTGAAGCTTTCTTT; CDR3aa: CASRPILNTEAFF
abundance: -; d_gene: TRBD2; v_gene: TRBV13; j_gene: TRBJ2-2; CDR3nt: TGTGCCAGCAGCTTCGCGGGAGGGAACACCGGGGAGCTGTTTTTT; CDR3aa: CASSFAGGNTGELFF
abundance: -; d_gene: TRBD1; v_gene: TRBV4-1; j_gene: TRBJ1-4; CDR3nt: TGCGCCAGCAGCCTGACAGGGGTTGTTGAAAAACTGTTTTTT; CDR3aa: CASSLTGVVEKLFF
abundance: many; d_gene: -; v_gene: TRBV12-3/TRBV12-4; j_gene: TRBJ1-1; CDR3nt: TGTGCCAGCAGTCCCTTCCAGAACACTGAAGCTTTCTTT; CDR3aa: CASSPFQNTEAFF
abundance: few; d_gene: -; v_gene: TRBV2; j_gene: TRBJ1-6; CDR3nt: TGTGCCAGCAGTGAAGCTCCCCCTGAGTCAGTGAGCTCCTATAATTCACCCCTCCACTTT; CDR3aa: CASSEAPPESVSSYNSPLHF
abundance: -; d_gene: TRBD2; v_gene: TRBV5-5; j_gene: TRBJ2-4; CDR3nt: TGTGCCAGCAGCTTTTTGGTCGGTGGGGGGGTGGAAAACATTCAGTACTTC; CDR3aa: CASSFLVGGGVENIQYF
abundance: -; d_gene: -; v_gene: TRBV7-8; j_gene: TRBJ2-3; CDR3nt: TGTGCCAGCAGCTTAGCGTCTAGCAGGGCTAGCACAGATACGCAGTATTTT; CDR3aa: CASSLASSRASTDTQYF
abundance: many; d_gene: -; v_gene: TRBV5-1; j_gene: TRBJ2-7; CDR3nt: TGCGCCAGCAGAAACGGACGCGCCGAGCAGTACTTC; CDR3aa: CASRNGRAEQYF
abundance: -; d_gene: TRBD1; v_gene: TRBV7-2; j_gene: TRBJ1-2; CDR3nt: TGTGCCAGCAGCTCTAGGGGATACGGGACAGATGGCTACACCTTC; CDR3aa: CASSSRGYGTDGYTF
abundance: -; d_gene: TRBD1; v_gene: TRBV4-1; j_gene: TRBJ1-5; CDR3nt: TGCGCCAGCAGCCAATCGTCCCGGGACAGGGGGTCGGGGGTAAATCAGCCCCAGCATTTT; CDR3aa: CASSQSSRDRGSGVNQPQHF
abundance: many; d_gene: -; v_gene: TRBV28; j_gene: TRBJ2-4; CDR3nt: TGTGCCAGCAGCCGGGGGGCTTTGAGAGTCAAAGCCAAAAACATTCAGTACTTC; CDR3aa: CASSRGALRVKAKNIQYF